These T cell receptor beta chains were read from a single sample in a study of control samples from healthy donors and cancer patients. Clones were read by immunoSEQ multiplex PCR, and TCRdb kept only the in-frame ones, dropping some. Of around 120,000 clones in the sample, more than 85% were seen once. The sequenced sample consisted of PBMCs. These receptors all stem from a man aged 45 to 65 with head and neck cancer. The CDR3 runs from the conserved cysteine through the conserved F or W. The order of the fields is D gene, CDR3 length, clone size, J gene, V gene, CDR3 protein, CDR3 DNA. A D gene is named only where the DNA matches it firmly. Expanded clones are given a class, and other clones once, few, many or no size at all.

d_call: -
cdr3_length: 15
clone_size: once
j_call: TRBJ2-1
v_call: TRBV9
cdr3_aa: CASSEYAGDYNEQFF
cdr3_nt: TGTGCCAGCAGCGAATATGCCGGGGACTACAATGAGCAGTTCTTC

d_call: TRBD2
cdr3_length: 17
clone_size: -
j_call: TRBJ2-1
v_call: TRBV14
cdr3_aa: CASSQDRYSGGDFEQFF
cdr3_nt: TGTGCCAGCAGCCAAGATCGATACAGCGGGGGGGACTTTGAGCAGTTCTTC

d_call: -
cdr3_length: 16
clone_size: -
j_call: TRBJ1-5
v_call: TRBV4-3
cdr3_aa: CASSQSIGGRDQPQHF
cdr3_nt: TGCGCCAGCAGCCAAAGCATCGGGGGAAGGGATCAGCCCCAGCATTTT

d_call: -
cdr3_length: 14
clone_size: -
j_call: TRBJ2-4
v_call: TRBV5-4
cdr3_aa: CASSLAGGADIQYF
cdr3_nt: TGTGCCAGCAGCTTGGCCGGCGGGGCAGACATTCAGTACTTC

d_call: TRBD1
cdr3_length: 14
clone_size: -
j_call: TRBJ1-1
v_call: TRBV19
cdr3_aa: CASSNRGRGTEAFF
cdr3_nt: TGTGCCAGTAGTAACAGGGGGCGTGGCACTGAAGCTTTCTTT

d_call: TRBD1
cdr3_length: 15
clone_size: -
j_call: TRBJ1-2
v_call: TRBV18
cdr3_aa: CASSLDPGTGHGYTF
cdr3_nt: TGTGCCAGCTCACTAGACCCCGGGACAGGGCATGGCTACACCTTC

d_call: -
cdr3_length: 12
clone_size: -
j_call: TRBJ1-2
v_call: TRBV6-2/TRBV6-3
cdr3_aa: CASSYRGIGYTF
cdr3_nt: TGTGCCAGCAGTTACAGGGGGATCGGCTACACCTTC

d_call: -
cdr3_length: 16
clone_size: -
j_call: TRBJ1-3
v_call: TRBV7-5
cdr3_aa: CVRSTRPFFSGNTIYF
cdr3_nt: TGTGTCAGAAGCACACGGCCGTTTTTCTCTGGAAACACCATATATTTT

d_call: -
cdr3_length: 14
clone_size: -
j_call: TRBJ2-5
v_call: TRBV7-6
cdr3_aa: CASRGRDGVETQYF
cdr3_nt: TGTGCCAGCAGGGGTAGGGACGGGGTCGAGACCCAGTACTTC

d_call: -
cdr3_length: 13
clone_size: -
j_call: TRBJ1-2
v_call: TRBV6-6
cdr3_aa: CASTWRITYGYTF
cdr3_nt: TGTGCCAGCACTTGGCGGATCACGTATGGCTACACCTTC

d_call: -
cdr3_length: 15
clone_size: -
j_call: TRBJ1-2
v_call: TRBV7-9
cdr3_aa: CASSSTGTPVYGYTF
cdr3_nt: TGTGCCAGCAGCTCAACAGGGACCCCAGTCTATGGCTACACCTTC

d_call: -
cdr3_length: 16
clone_size: -
j_call: TRBJ2-2
v_call: TRBV6-5
cdr3_aa: CASSYSTSSGTGELFF
cdr3_nt: TGTGCCAGCAGTTACTCCACCTCCTCCGGCACCGGGGAGCTGTTTTTT

d_call: -
cdr3_length: 15
clone_size: -
j_call: TRBJ2-3
v_call: TRBV7-3
cdr3_aa: CASSLNPTRPDTQYF
cdr3_nt: TGTGCCAGCAGCTTAAATCCTACCCGCCCAGATACGCAGTATTTT

d_call: TRBD1
cdr3_length: 15
clone_size: -
j_call: TRBJ2-1
v_call: TRBV9
cdr3_aa: CASSVVGTGSNEQFF
cdr3_nt: TGTGCCAGCAGCGTAGTAGGGACAGGGAGCAATGAGCAGTTCTTC

d_call: -
cdr3_length: 13
clone_size: -
j_call: TRBJ1-2
v_call: TRBV18
cdr3_aa: CASSPLFLDGYTF
cdr3_nt: TGTGCCAGCTCACCATTATTTCTGGATGGCTACACCTTC

d_call: TRBD1
cdr3_length: 13
clone_size: -
j_call: TRBJ1-1
v_call: TRBV6-2/TRBV6-3
cdr3_aa: CASSEDRATEAFF
cdr3_nt: TGTGCCAGCAGTGAGGACAGGGCCACTGAAGCTTTCTTT

d_call: -
cdr3_length: 14
clone_size: -
j_call: TRBJ2-7
v_call: TRBV5-5
cdr3_aa: CASSLYPAPYEQYF
cdr3_nt: TGTGCCAGCAGCTTGTATCCGGCCCCCTACGAGCAGTACTTC

d_call: -
cdr3_length: 18
clone_size: -
j_call: TRBJ2-6
v_call: TRBV4-1
cdr3_aa: CASSLRSTDFSGANVLTF
cdr3_nt: TGCGCCAGCAGCCTTAGGTCGACGGATTTCAGTGGGGCCAACGTCCTGACTTTC

d_call: -
cdr3_length: 17
clone_size: -
j_call: TRBJ2-6
v_call: TRBV7-3
cdr3_aa: CASSLRGAASGANVLTF
cdr3_nt: TGTGCCAGCAGCTTAAGGGGGGCGGCCTCTGGGGCCAACGTCCTGACTTTC

d_call: -
cdr3_length: 11
clone_size: -
j_call: TRBJ2-5
v_call: TRBV20-1
cdr3_aa: CSAFRGETQYF
cdr3_nt: TGCAGTGCTTTCAGGGGAGAGACCCAGTACTTC

d_call: -
cdr3_length: 12
clone_size: -
j_call: TRBJ2-7
v_call: TRBV12-3/TRBV12-4
cdr3_aa: CASSPGPDEQYF
cdr3_nt: TGTGCCAGCAGCCCGGGGCCGGACGAGCAGTACTTC

d_call: -
cdr3_length: 13
clone_size: -
j_call: TRBJ2-3
v_call: TRBV12-3/TRBV12-4
cdr3_aa: CASSRRPADTQYF
cdr3_nt: TGTGCCAGCAGTCGCCGCCCCGCAGATACGCAGTATTTT

d_call: -
cdr3_length: 13
clone_size: once
j_call: TRBJ2-7
v_call: TRBV7-8
cdr3_aa: CASSLGISYEQYF
cdr3_nt: TGTGCCAGCAGCTTAGGTATCTCCTACGAGCAGTACTTC

d_call: -
cdr3_length: 13
clone_size: -
j_call: TRBJ1-5
v_call: TRBV18
cdr3_aa: CASSPGENQPQHF
cdr3_nt: TGTGCCAGCTCACCCGGGGAGAACCAGCCCCAGCATTTT

d_call: TRBD2
cdr3_length: 15
clone_size: once
j_call: TRBJ2-7
v_call: TRBV5-6
cdr3_aa: CASSIPGLADYEQYF
cdr3_nt: TGTGCCAGCAGCATTCCGGGACTAGCGGACTACGAGCAGTACTTC

d_call: TRBD2
cdr3_length: 14
clone_size: -
j_call: TRBJ2-3
v_call: TRBV2
cdr3_aa: CASSGLAGGDREHF
cdr3_nt: TGTGCCAGCAGTGGACTAGCGGGAGGGGATAGAGAGCATTTT

d_call: -
cdr3_length: 18
clone_size: -
j_call: TRBJ1-6
v_call: TRBV7-9
cdr3_aa: CASSLAFGGQAYNSPLHF
cdr3_nt: TGTGCCAGCAGCTTAGCGTTTGGGGGGCAGGCCTATAATTCACCCCTCCACTTT

d_call: -
cdr3_length: 16
clone_size: once
j_call: TRBJ2-3
v_call: TRBV2
cdr3_aa: CASSDLTSTTSDTQYF
cdr3_nt: TGTGCCAGCAGCGATCTGACTAGTACCACCTCAGATACGCAGTATTTT

d_call: -
cdr3_length: 15
clone_size: -
j_call: TRBJ1-5
v_call: TRBV19
cdr3_aa: CASRRRQASNQPQHF
cdr3_nt: TGTGCCAGTAGGAGAAGACAGGCCTCCAATCAGCCCCAGCATTTT